This T cell receptor (beta chain) was documented in a study of T cells expressing NK-cell markers (dated by TCRdb to about 2020). Regarding the complete study: Fewer than ten donors provided sorted CD3+CD56+NKG2C+, CD3+CD56+NKG2C- and CD3+CD56-NKG2C+ T-cell subsets, whose TCR beta-chain repertoires were profiled. Seven of the eight sequenced donors were HCMV-seropositive and one was HCMV-seronegative. Randomly selected healthy volunteers, three men and five women, were used as the eight sequenced donors. The libraries were sequenced on Illumina HiSeq 2000/2500, MiSeq or NextSeq, producing 2 x 150 bp reads.

What the work shows at the level of the full study, not this receptor alone: Whether the expanded NKG2C-expressing T cell clones were specific for HCMV antigens remained unclear. In roughly six donors, the dominant CD3+CD56+NKG2C+ clonotypes ranked among the top 10 CD8+ clonotypes, making up roughly 1.0-7.0% of CD8+ T cells. Those dominant clonotypes were again the most abundant among CD3+CD56-NKG2C+ cells in a few donors, at about 25-60.1%.

Data came from an Illumina HiSeq 2000. TCR beta cDNA libraries were prepared using 5'RACE template switching, which introduced a universal primer site and unique molecular identifiers. Synthesis of cDNA was primed from the TCR beta constant segment and was followed by two consecutive PCR amplification steps. For the original study's pipeline: MIGEC was used to demultiplex reads and group the reads by UMI, and MiTCR was used to assemble and quantify clonotypes. Only TCR cDNA sequences supported by at least two reads were kept to exclude erroneous sequences. The tcR package was used for downstream repertoire analysis, and clonotypes were matched between fractions using CDR3 nucleotide sequence together with V segment. VDJmatch was used to annotate antigen specificity against VDJdb, with one amino acid substitution allowed in CDR3. TCRdb reprocessed the reads and lists each CDR3 protein sequence as a single entry, with no DNA. None of the V and J calls come from the authors' own analysis; TCRdb made them. This specimen's table enumerates some 140,000 distinct CDR3 sequences. The ten largest clones take up around a third of the sample.

In the case of this clonotype: Its target antigen remains unknown.

The germline V gene specifies MNHEY as CDR1 and SVGAGI as CDR2. Taken from cysteine to phenylalanine, the CDR3 has 16 residues. No DNA sequence is on record. HCMV serostatus was determined by detecting HCMV-specific IgG in serum with a commercial ELISA kit. Peripheral blood mononuclear cells were isolated from blood by Ficoll density gradient centrifugation. Source material: blood T cells: a sorted CD56 or NKG2C T cell subset, CD4+ or CD8+ T cells, or bulk PBMC T cells (not recorded which). Rearrangement joined TRBV6-5 to TRBJ2-1; TCRdb indicates TRBD2, and absent DNA this call remains unverified. This receptor was obtained from a woman in her fifties or sixties in good health. Donor details come from another sample of the same person, matched by shared clones. The CDR3 is CASSYSRTGGMNEQFF.